This entry describes one TCR beta chain. The sample is drawn from a study of blood T cell repertoires in COVID-19. Recruitment covered 25 or so US areas and drew participants whose ages spanned roughly 18 to 100 years. Participants' reported clinical history set cohort assignment. The CDR3 runs to 13 residues. The V end was cut by 4 bases, the J end by 3 bases, with 10 bases between. Germline loops: CDR1 LNHDA, CDR2 SQIVND (reference sequence). Clones were sequenced by immunoSEQ multiplex PCR, and TCRdb holds only the in-frame ones, with some missing. The sample holds roughly 250,000 clones; about 86% are singletons and the top ten take 3.3%.

Material for sequencing was PBMCs or T cells enriched from blood (not recorded which). The source of this sequence is a woman in her thirties or forties with acute COVID-19. The chain joins TRBV19 to TRBJ2-7, with D perhaps TRBD1 (5 bases). CDR3 sequence: CASSTDQGYEQYF. CDR3 sequence (DNA): TGTGCCAGTAGTACGGACCAGGGCTACGAGCAGTACTTC.